This TCR beta chain was profiled in a study of cytomegalovirus exposure and HLA in healthy donors (dated by TCRdb to the late 2010s). Broadly, across the study: An earlier analysis of about 560 of the donors reported 276 Gb of sequence data and around 110 million unique TCR beta sequences obtained from about 180 million T cells. An early release covering 550 to 650 HLA-typed donors comprised roughly 300 gigabases of sequencing data and tens of millions of unique TCR sequences. Of the roughly 410 genotyped donors, 65% to 90% were placed in the genetic ancestry cluster associated with self-reported Caucasian donors. The aim of the study was to test whether cataloging public T cell receptors could identify signatures of past pathogen exposure. The study used immunosequencing to profile the T cell repertoires of approximately 650 subjects and linked those repertoires to cytomegalovirus serostatus. Along with the approximately 700-subject first cohort, a separate validation cohort of over a hundred different subjects was used. High-throughput TCR immunosequencing, statistical association of individual TCRs with disease status, and machine learning were combined to predict cytomegalovirus infection status. A later analysis re-analyzed previously published TCR beta repertoires from 500 to 700 donors and added high-resolution HLA genotyping to study TCR occurrence patterns. Rather than drawing on any new phenotypic data, the later analysis identified candidate immune exposures from TCR beta sequences and the way those sequences occurred across donors. To decide whether each TCR beta V gene segment behaved as functional or pseudogenic, an earlier analysis of some 580 of the donors relied on high-throughput TCR beta sequencing. Donor age, sex, ethnicity and CMV serostatus were compiled together with the repertoire data. Genome-wide SNP genotypes for about 65% of the roughly 670 donors were used in a later genetic analysis, which treated that subset as a discovery cohort. Every repertoire in the discovery cohort had been generated on one and the same sequencing platform. Both class I and class II loci were covered by HLA typing, at four-digit resolution. Typing coverage differed by locus: A, B, C, DRB1 and DQB1 were typed in roughly 620-630 donors, DQA1 in roughly 500, DPA1 in around 580, and DPB1 in 450 to 480. Several DR-DQ haplotypes were handled as single units for association and clustering because linkage in the cohort was strong. Among almost 400 genotyped donors of the cohort, an average of approximately 250,000 unique TCR beta nucleotide sequences were sequenced per donor, roughly 18% of them non-productive.

In regard to this clone: Its antigen is currently not known. No much larger clone exists at a distance of one base, and base qualities are not known.

Receptor amplification or capture employed the immunoSEQ multiplex PCR assay. For the multiplex PCR, a mixture combining 60 forward primers for TCR Vbeta segments and 13 reverse primers for TCR Jbeta segments was used. A multiplex PCR assay on genomic DNA amplified the CDR3 region of rearranged TCR beta genes. The amplified TCR beta libraries were sequenced on the Illumina HiSeq System as 87-base-pair reads. On the study's bioinformatics: A later analysis counted tens of millions of unique TCR beta chains across the 666 repertoires, and around 9.9 million of these chains were shared by at least two donors. Raw reads were error-corrected and collapsed into unique sequences with a nearest-neighbor algorithm that merged closely related sequences to remove PCR and sequencing errors. CDR3 sequences were aligned to IMGT reference sequences to assign V, D and J gene segments. Each retained sequence needed at least a six-nucleotide match to both a V gene segment and a J gene segment. A rearrangement was called productive if the CDR3 had no stop codons and remained in frame with V and J, and every other rearrangement was called non-productive. Following IMGT convention, CDR3 was defined as the stretch from the second conserved V-encoded cysteine to the conserved J-encoded phenylalanine. Sequences without an unambiguous match to a single V gene segment were excluded from the earlier analysis of about 630 of the donors. An earlier analysis of around 600 of the donors classified V segments as functional when productive rearrangements were above 56.7% and as segregating when the standard deviation between donors was above 5%. A statistical classification framework was built for diagnosing cytomegalovirus status from the catalog of TCR beta chain sequences. A later analysis assigned V and J genes by comparing TCR nucleotide sequences with IMGT/GENE-DB human TR gene sequences. A later analysis assigned CDR3 sequences and most-parsimonious VDJ recombination scenarios with the TCRdist pipeline. In a later analysis, every TCR beta chain was defined by the combination of its CDR3 amino acid sequence and its V-gene family, and reads without a unique V-gene family were dropped. To address suspected cross-contamination and a sequencing artifact, a later analysis removed a few hundred highly shared, low-generation-probability nucleotide sequences. For each public chain, a later analysis derived a clonal expansion index from normalized ranks of inferred template counts within each repertoire. Generation probabilities in a later analysis came from a VDJ recombination model fitted to out-of-frame rearrangements, and those results were checked against IGoR. In a later analysis, hypergeometric tests were used to score TCR-TCR, TCR-HLA and TCR-CMV co-occurrence, with a repertoire-size bias correction applied to TCR pairs. In a later analysis, false discovery rates were estimated by permuting HLA or CMV assignments 20 times. A later analysis grouped co-occurring TCRs with DBSCAN, adding TCRdist sequence similarity when clustering within HLA-allele-positive subsets. Repertoires with fewer than 30,000 or more than 120,000 public chains, plus five repertoires with anomalous nucleotide sharing, were excluded from co-occurrence clustering. In TCRdb, the immuneACCESS table is reduced to in-frame sequences with V and J assigned. These tables do not hold every clone; where another copy was compared, an unresolved V gene accounts for under half, and the others remain unexplained. That table is the source of V, J and clone size, and D and trimming were worked out from the DNA. In all, the sample holds around 190,000 clones, and around 77% of those were seen once. The top ten clonotypes cover roughly 2% of the sample.

Results and caveats for the whole study, not just this receptor: In a later analysis, some 18,000 TCR beta sequences were associated with specific HLA alleles at a false discovery rate of 0.05. A later genetic analysis reported fewer N-insertions in productive TCRs among donors in an Asian-associated ancestry cluster than the roughly 690-donor mean. Compared with equally common non-associated chains, HLA-associated TCR beta chains in a later analysis were more clonally expanded and had lower generation probabilities. The earlier analysis of around 600 of the donors excluded about 16 rarely observed V segments, including chromosome 9 orphons, because counts were too low. A later analysis found that most CMV-associated TCR beta chains appeared HLA-restricted, with HLA associations seemingly driven largely by CMV exposure. Assigning TCR associations to individual alleles was difficult when HLA alleles, especially DR and DQ, strongly co-occurred. A few of the identified cytomegalovirus-associated TCR beta chains were confirmed in vitro to be specific for cytomegalovirus antigens. Several of the top co-occurrence clusters appeared to be linked to parvovirus B19, influenza, CMV and Epstein-Barr virus, according to a later analysis. It was suggested by the authors that the approach could potentially be generalized to other disease states and immunological phenotypes. For the cohort, immune exposure information was limited to CMV serostatus. Presence/absence analyses assumed roughly uniform sequencing depth across donors, an assumption that may not hold. A cluster of highly shared sequence variants was judged likely to represent a technical artifact of the sequencing pipeline. The classifier was reported to diagnose cytomegalovirus status with high specificity and sensitivity in both the original cohort and the validation cohort. A further reported finding was that TCR beta sequences accurately predicted the HLA-A and HLA-B alleles for most subjects in the first cohort. HLA typing was unavailable for some donors at each locus, so association tests used only the typed subset. A later genetic analysis associated a missense DCLRE1C variant with V-gene and J-gene trimming of TCR beta chains, and an independent cohort replicated the association. The 87-base-pair reads could not distinguish some IMGT-functional V segments, including TRBV6-2 and TRBV6-3, so those segments were excluded. Most TCR sequences were observed very rarely across donors, whereas some public TCRs were present in many individuals. Correlated functional status among segregating V segments might be attributable to linkage disequilibrium, but an unknown experimental factor could not be ruled out. An earlier analysis of approximately 530 of the donors showed that most TCR beta V segments appeared in productive rearrangements either about 87% or about 30% of the time, which broadly matched IMGT annotations. In a later analysis, the rate of TCR association differed among HLA loci, with DRB1 alleles having the most associated TCRs and HLA-C alleles having the fewest. In this cohort, only TCR beta chains were sequenced, and detectable features were limited by the absence of alpha or paired-chain data. A total of around 150 TCR beta chains were listed by the study as associated with cytomegalovirus.

The cohort was made up of 500 to 850 healthy bone marrow donors. Cohort members were all nominally healthy when sampled, although unrecorded immune exposures were likely present. The donor tested CMV seronegative and was one of the 352 seronegative cohort members. A peripheral blood sample was collected from each donor, and TCR beta sequencing was performed on peripheral blood mononuclear cells. The Qiagen DNeasy Blood Extraction Kit was used to extract genomic DNA from the blood cell samples. The CDR3 holds 13 amino acids from the cysteine to the phenylalanine. Only the CDR3 region is kept as DNA, spanning 39 bases read in frame from base 1. CDR1 and CDR2 are drawn from the germline V gene (reference sequence): SGHNT, YYREEE. V is pruned by 4 bases and J by 6 bases, leaving 6 bases of the junction without a gene match.

The sequence was obtained from a young man in good health and CMV-seronegative. Sequencing used PBMCs. The chain joins TRBV5-4 to TRBJ2-7, and 8 bases in between align with TRBD1. CDR3 sequence: CASSGGTGREQYF. The nucleotide sequence reads as follows: TGTGCCAGCAGCGGGGGGACAGGCCGCGAGCAGTACTTC. Joined to the reference TRBV5-4 and TRBJ2-7 proteins, this CDR3 gives the full variable domain: ETGVTQSPTHLIKTRGQQVTLRCSSQSGHNTVSWYQQALGQGPQFIFQYYREEENGRGNFPPRFSGLQFPNYSSELNVNALELDDSALYLCASSGGTGREQYFGPGTRLTVT.